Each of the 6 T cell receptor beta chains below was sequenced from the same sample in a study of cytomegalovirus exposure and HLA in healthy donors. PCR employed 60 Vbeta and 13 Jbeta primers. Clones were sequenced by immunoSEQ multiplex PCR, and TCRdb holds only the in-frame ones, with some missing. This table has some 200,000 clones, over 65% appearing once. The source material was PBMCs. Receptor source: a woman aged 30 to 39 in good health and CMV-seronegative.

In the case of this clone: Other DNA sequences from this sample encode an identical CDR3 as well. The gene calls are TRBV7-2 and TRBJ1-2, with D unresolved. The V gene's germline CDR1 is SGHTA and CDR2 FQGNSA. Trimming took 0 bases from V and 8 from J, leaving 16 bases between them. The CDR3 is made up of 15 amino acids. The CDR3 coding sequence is TGTGCCAGCAGCTTAGCGCCAGATCGGGGTTTAGGCTACACCTTC. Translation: CASSLAPDRGLGYTF.

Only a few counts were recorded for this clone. CDR3 in amino acids: CASSLSKSGGNTGELFF. The CDR3 DNA reads as TGCGCCAGCAGCTTGTCGAAAAGCGGGGGAAACACCGGGGAGCTGTTTTTT. This chain uses TRBV5-1 with TRBJ2-2; TRBD2 aligns across 8 bases. The germline V gene encodes CDR1 SGHRS and CDR2 YFSETQ. V shed 1 base, J shed 2 bases, and the junction held 7 bases outside the gene matches. The CDR3 runs 17 residues. The entire variable domain, with the rest obtained from reference TRBV5-1 and TRBJ2-2, is as follows: KAGVTQTPRYLIKTRGQQVTLSCSPISGHRSVSWYQQTPGQGLQFLFEYFSETQRNKGNFPGRFSGRQFSNSRSEMNVSTLELGDSALYLCASSLSKSGGNTGELFFGEGSRLTVL.

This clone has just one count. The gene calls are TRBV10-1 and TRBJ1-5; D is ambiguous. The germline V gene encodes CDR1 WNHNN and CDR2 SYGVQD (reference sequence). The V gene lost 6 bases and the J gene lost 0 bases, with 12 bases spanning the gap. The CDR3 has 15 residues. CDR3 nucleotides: TGCGCCAGCAGGGTCGGTCCTTATAGCAATCAGCCCCAGCATTTT. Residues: CASRVGPYSNQPQHF.

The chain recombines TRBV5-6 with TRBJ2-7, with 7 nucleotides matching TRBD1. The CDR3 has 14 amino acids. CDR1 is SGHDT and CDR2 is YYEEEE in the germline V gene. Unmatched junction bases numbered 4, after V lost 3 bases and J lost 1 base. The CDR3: CASSYWDSSYEQYF. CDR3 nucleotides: TGTGCCAGCAGCTACTGGGACAGTTCCTACGAGCAGTACTTC.

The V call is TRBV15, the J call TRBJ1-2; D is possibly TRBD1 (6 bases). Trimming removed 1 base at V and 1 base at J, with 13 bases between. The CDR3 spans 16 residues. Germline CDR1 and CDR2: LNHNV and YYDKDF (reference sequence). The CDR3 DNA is TGTGCCACCAGCAGAGGCTCCGGGGGGCGTAACTATGGCTACACCTTC. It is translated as CATSRGSGGRNYGYTF.

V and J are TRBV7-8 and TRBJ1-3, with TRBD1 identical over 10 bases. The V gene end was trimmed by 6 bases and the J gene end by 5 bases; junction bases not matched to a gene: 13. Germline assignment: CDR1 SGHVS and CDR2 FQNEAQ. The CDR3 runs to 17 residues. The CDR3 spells CASSPSAGTGERNTIYF. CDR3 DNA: TGTGCCAGCAGTCCGTCGGCAGGGACAGGGGAAAGAAACACCATATATTTT.